This T cell receptor beta chain is from a study of blood T cell repertoires in COVID-19. Study in general: Sources were T cells, B-cell-depleted T cells, or PBMCs; the material itself was cDNA or gDNA.

The CDR3 is 16 amino acids. The germline gives CDR1 MNHEY, CDR2 SVGEGT. V lost 4 bases, J lost 3 bases, and 9 bases stayed unmatched. In the study's own analysis: Cell counts per sample came from amplifying reference gene primers. The assay was immunoSEQ multiplex PCR, and TCRdb's table has in-frame clones only and misses some. From that table come the V and J calls and clone size; the DNA was used to work out D and trimming. Altogether some 180,000 clones are present, 82% being singletons, with the ten largest covering 4.5% to 6.5%. This clone was counted between two and nine times. Each participant's cohort was designated according to participant-reported clinical history.

The chain carries TRBV6-2 or TRBV6-3 and TRBJ2-1; 7 bases are a match to TRBD2. The sequence was obtained from a woman in her fifties or sixties with acute COVID-19. The sequenced sample consisted of PBMCs or T cells enriched from blood (not recorded which). DNA of the CDR3: TGTGCCAGCAGTTCGGTCCGAGGGAGGGTCTACAATGAGCAGTTCTTC. Translating gives CASSSVRGRVYNEQFF.